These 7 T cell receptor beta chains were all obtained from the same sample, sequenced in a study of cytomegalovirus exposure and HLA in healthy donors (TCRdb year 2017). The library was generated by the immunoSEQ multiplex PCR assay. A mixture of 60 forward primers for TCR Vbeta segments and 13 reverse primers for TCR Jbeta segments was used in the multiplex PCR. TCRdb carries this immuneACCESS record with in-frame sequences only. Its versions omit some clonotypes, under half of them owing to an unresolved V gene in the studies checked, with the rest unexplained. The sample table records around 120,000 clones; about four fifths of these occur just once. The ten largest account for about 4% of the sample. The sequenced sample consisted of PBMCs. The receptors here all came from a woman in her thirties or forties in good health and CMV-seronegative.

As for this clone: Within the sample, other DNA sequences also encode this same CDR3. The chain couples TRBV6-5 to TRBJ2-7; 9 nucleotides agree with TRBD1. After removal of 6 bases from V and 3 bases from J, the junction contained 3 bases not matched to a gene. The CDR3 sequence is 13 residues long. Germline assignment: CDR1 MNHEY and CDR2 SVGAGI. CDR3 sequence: CASRGQGIYEQYF. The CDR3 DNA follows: TGTGCCAGCAGGGGACAGGGAATCTACGAGCAGTACTTC.

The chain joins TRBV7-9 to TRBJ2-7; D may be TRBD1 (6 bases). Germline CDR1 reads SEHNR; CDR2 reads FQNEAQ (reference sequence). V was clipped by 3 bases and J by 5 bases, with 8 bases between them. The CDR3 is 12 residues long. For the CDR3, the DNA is TGTGCCAGCAGCTTTACAGGGCACGAGCAGTACTTC. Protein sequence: CASSFTGHEQYF.

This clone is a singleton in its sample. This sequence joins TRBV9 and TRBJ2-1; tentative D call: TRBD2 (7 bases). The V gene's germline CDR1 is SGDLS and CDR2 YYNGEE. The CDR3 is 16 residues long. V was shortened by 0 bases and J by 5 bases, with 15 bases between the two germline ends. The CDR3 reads CASSVEVWGGDNEQFF. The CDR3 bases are TGTGCCAGCAGCGTAGAGGTCTGGGGGGGCGACAATGAGCAGTTCTTC.

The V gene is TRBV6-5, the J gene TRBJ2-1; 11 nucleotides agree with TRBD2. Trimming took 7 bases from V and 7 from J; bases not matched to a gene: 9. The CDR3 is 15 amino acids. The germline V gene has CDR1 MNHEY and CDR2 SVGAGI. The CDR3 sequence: CASTVAGGLLNEQFF. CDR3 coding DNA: TGTGCCAGCACCGTAGCGGGGGGGTTGCTTAATGAGCAGTTCTTC.

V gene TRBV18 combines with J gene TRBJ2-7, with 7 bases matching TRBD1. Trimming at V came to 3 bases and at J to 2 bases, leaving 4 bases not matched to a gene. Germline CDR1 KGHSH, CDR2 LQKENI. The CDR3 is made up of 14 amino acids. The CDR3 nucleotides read TGTGCCAGCTCACCCGGGACAGAGCCCTACGAGCAGTACTTC. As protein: CASSPGTEPYEQYF. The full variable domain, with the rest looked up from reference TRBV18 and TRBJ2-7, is NAGVMQNPRHLVRRRGQEARLRCSPMKGHSHVYWYRQLPEEGLKFMVYLQKENIIDESGMPKERFSAEFPKEGPSILRIQQVVRGDSAAYFCASSPGTEPYEQYFGPGTRLTVT.

The CDR3 DNA follows: TGTGCCAGCAGTATACAGGGTCATGAAAAACTGTTTTTT. This translates into CASSIQGHEKLFF. V usage is TRBV27 and J usage is TRBJ1-4; a weak D match, TRBD1 (6 bases). The CDR3 contains 13 residues. The V gene lost 5 bases and the J gene lost 6 bases, with 10 bases spanning the gap. The germline V gene has CDR1 MNHEY and CDR2 SMNVEV (reference sequence). Drawing the rest from reference TRBV27 and TRBJ1-4, the complete variable domain is EAQVTQNPRYLITVTGKKLTVTCSQNMNHEYMSWYRQDPGLGLRQIYYSMNVEVTDKGDVPEGYKVSRKEKRNFPLILESPSPNQTSLYFCASSIQGHEKLFFGSGTQLSVL.

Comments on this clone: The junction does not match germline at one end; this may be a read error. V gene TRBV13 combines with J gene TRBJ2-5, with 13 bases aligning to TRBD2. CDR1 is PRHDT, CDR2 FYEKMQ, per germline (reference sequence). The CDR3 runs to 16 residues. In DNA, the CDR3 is TGTGCCTGCAGCTTGGCTGGACTAGCGGGAGTGGAGACCCAGTACTTC. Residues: CACSLAGLAGVETQYF.